This T cell receptor beta chain was retrieved from a study of blood T cell repertoires in COVID-19. In the authors' workflow: Using reference gene primer amplification, nucleated cell counts were estimated. The data were produced by immunoSEQ multiplex PCR, yet TCRdb's version contains in-frame clones alone and is incomplete. D and trimming were read from the DNA, whereas the V and J calls and clone size are those reported in that table. Of about 150,000 clones in the sample, 75% to 80% are singletons; the top ten hold under 2%. This clone has a single count. The CDR3 is 16 residues long. Trimming took 5 bases from V and 5 from J, leaving 18 bases between them. Per germline, CDR1 MDHEN and CDR2 SYDVKM.

This chain links TRBV28 with TRBJ1-4, with D possibly TRBD1 on 6 matching bases. The sample comprised peripheral blood. The TCR sequence derives from a man older than 75 with acute or convalescent COVID-19. DNA for the CDR3: TGTGCCAGCAGTCGACTGGACAGTCGGATGAATGAAAAACTGTTTTTT. Amino acid sequence: CASSRLDSRMNEKLFF.